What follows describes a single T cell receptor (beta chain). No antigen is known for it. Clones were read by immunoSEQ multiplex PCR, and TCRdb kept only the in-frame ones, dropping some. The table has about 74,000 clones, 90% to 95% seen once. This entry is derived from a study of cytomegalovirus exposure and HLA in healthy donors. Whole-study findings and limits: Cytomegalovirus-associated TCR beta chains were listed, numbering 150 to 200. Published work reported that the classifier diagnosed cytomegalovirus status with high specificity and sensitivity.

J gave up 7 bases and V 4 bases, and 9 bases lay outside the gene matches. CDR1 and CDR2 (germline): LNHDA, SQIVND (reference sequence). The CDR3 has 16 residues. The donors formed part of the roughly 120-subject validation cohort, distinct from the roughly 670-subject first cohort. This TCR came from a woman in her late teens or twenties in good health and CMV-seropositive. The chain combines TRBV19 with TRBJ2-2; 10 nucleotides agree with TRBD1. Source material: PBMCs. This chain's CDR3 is CASSRGTGVTIGELFF. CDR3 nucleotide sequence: TGTGCCAGTAGTAGGGGGACAGGGGTAACGATCGGGGAGCTGTTTTTT.